The 8 T cell receptor beta chains below were found in one sample sequenced in a study of blood T cell repertoires in COVID-19. Using immunoSEQ multiplex PCR, the repertoire was profiled, and TCRdb retains in-frame clones only, with some absent. This sample has some 300,000 clones, with roughly nine tenths found just once. Sequenced sample: PBMCs or T cells enriched from blood (not recorded which). The source of these receptors is a young woman who had been exposed to COVID-19.

CDR3 nucleotides: TGCGCCAGCAGCTTGGGACAGGGCATTTCTGAAGCTTTCTTT. It encodes CASSLGQGISEAFF. This rearrangement joins TRBV5-1 to TRBJ1-1; TRBD1 matches 7 bases. J lost 6 bases, V lost 0 bases, and 5 bases had no gene match. Germline V CDR1 and CDR2: SGHRS, YFSETQ. The CDR3 is 14 residues long.

The CDR3 DNA is TGTGCCAGCTCACCATCTCCACTAGCTTACAATGAGCAGTTCTTC. It is translated as CASSPSPLAYNEQFF. The V and J genes are TRBV18 and TRBJ2-1; the D gene is possibly TRBD2 (6 bases). Germline lookup yields CDR1 KGHSH and CDR2 LQKENI. V shed 2 bases and J shed 4 bases, with 12 bases lying between them. This CDR3 comprises 15 residues.

The chain uses TRBV7-8 and TRBJ1-1, with 7 bases aligning to TRBD1. Germline V gene sequence: CDR1 SGHVS, CDR2 FQNEAQ. With V trimmed by 3 bases and J by 4 bases, 8 bases remained unmatched. This CDR3 has 15 residues. The CDR3 sequence is CASSFFTAGGTEAFF. CDR3 DNA sequence: TGTGCCAGCAGCTTTTTTACGGCAGGGGGCACTGAAGCTTTCTTT. The full variable domain, with the rest looked up from reference TRBV7-8 and TRBJ1-1, is GAGVSQSPRYKVAKRGQDVALRCDPISGHVSLFWYQQALGQGPEFLTYFQNEAQLDKSGLPSDRFFAERPEGSVSTLKIQRTQQEDSAVYLCASSFFTAGGTEAFFGQGTRLTVV.

This clone appeared a few times. The rearrangement joins TRBV19 to TRBJ2-1; TRBD2 matches 11 bases. Trimming at V came to 3 bases and at J to 6 bases, leaving 10 bases not matched to a gene. CDR1 and CDR2 (germline): LNHDA, SQIVND (reference sequence). There are 17 residues in the CDR3. The CDR3 protein is CASSMNSRLAGFNEQFF. As DNA, the CDR3 is TGTGCCAGTAGTATGAACTCCCGACTAGCGGGGTTCAATGAGCAGTTCTTC. The whole variable domain, remainder taken from reference TRBV19 and TRBJ2-1, is DGGITQSPKYLFRKEGQNVTLSCEQNLNHDAMYWYRQDPGQGLRLIYYSQIVNDFQKGDIAEGYSVSREKKESFPLTVTSAQKNPTAFYLCASSMNSRLAGFNEQFFGPGTRLTVL.

The V and J genes are TRBV6-5 and TRBJ2-4; D remains ambiguous. This CDR3 is built from 15 residues. The germline CDR1 and CDR2 sequences are MNHEY and SVGAGI. The V gene lost 6 bases and the J gene lost 0 bases, with 12 bases spanning the gap. CDR3 bases: TGTGCCAGCAGCCCCTCTATTTTAGCCAAAAACATTCAGTACTTC. Residues: CASSPSILAKNIQYF.

The chain employs TRBV5-5 and TRBJ2-7; no definite D call. V lost 0 bases to trimming and J lost 7 bases, with 8 bases between them. The CDR3 runs 12 residues. Germline V lookup: CDR1 SGHKS, CDR2 YYEKEE (reference sequence). The CDR3 DNA is TGTGCCAGCAGCTTGGCCACGAGGGAGCAGTACTTC. Translating gives CASSLATREQYF.

The rearrangement joins TRBV10-3 to TRBJ1-6, with TRBD1 matching over 8 bases. This CDR3 has 15 amino acids. Per germline, CDR1 ENHRY and CDR2 SYGVKD. V trimming: 6 bases; J trimming: 10 bases; junction bases outside the gene matches: 11. Written as DNA, the CDR3 is TGTGCCATCAGGGCGGACAGGGAAGGACACTCACCCCTCCACTTT. Its translation: CAIRADREGHSPLHF.

This chain links TRBV5-1 with TRBJ2-5; 12 bases fit TRBD2. From germline, CDR1 is SGHRS and CDR2 YFSETQ. This CDR3 contains 15 residues. The ends lost 4 bases at V and 2 bases at J; junction bases unmatched: 3. The chain's CDR3 is CASSGGTSGQETQYF. The CDR3 bases are TGCGCCAGCAGCGGGGGGACTAGCGGGCAAGAGACCCAGTACTTC.